Shown below are 18 T cell receptor beta chains from a single sample sequenced in a study of read filtering for tumor transcriptome and immune sequencing. The library was built from about 400 ng RNA with molecular barcoded adaptors for alpha/delta and beta/gamma chains. Using its own MiXCR run on the reads, TCRdb lists one record per CDR3 protein. The sample carries 7,000 to 10,000 distinct CDR3 sequences, roughly 15% recorded once. The specimen sequenced was a population of CD138-negative cells sorted from bone marrow. The receptors stem from a donor aged 40 or older with multiple myeloma.

By its share, this clonotype is medium-sized. This sequence joins TRBV4-2 and TRBJ2-1; 11 bases match TRBD1. V shed 0 bases, J shed 7 bases, and the junction held 5 bases outside the gene matches. This CDR3 comprises 16 residues. Germline CDR1 LGHNA, CDR2 YNFKEQ. The CDR3 DNA is TGTGCCAGCAGCCAAGATAGGACAGGGGGCCTGAATGAGCAGTTCTTC. Its protein is CASSQDRTGGLNEQFF.

As for this clonotype: It differs at one base from a far larger clone, so likely a read error. V gene TRBV20-1 combines with J gene TRBJ1-1, with D possibly TRBD1 on 5 matching bases. With the DNA end fitting TRBJ1-6 better, the J assignment may be wrong. The V gene's germline CDR1 is DFQATT and CDR2 SNEGSKA (reference sequence). The CDR3 loop spans 16 amino acids. CDR3 residues: CSARETGRYYNPPLHF. CDR3 nucleotide sequence: TGCAGTGCTAGAGAGACGGGACGCTACTATAATCCACCCCTCCACTTT.

In its sample, this clonotype was seen many times. This chain joins TRBV7-6 and TRBJ2-7, with 8 bases that match TRBD1. Germline V gene lookup returns CDR1 SGHVS and CDR2 FNYEAQ. CDR3 length: 15 residues. The trim removed 1 base at V and 6 bases at J, leaving 8 bases unmatched. The CDR3 DNA reads TGTGCCAGCAGCTTAGGAGGGCAGGGGGCGGGCGAGCAGTACTTC. It encodes CASSLGGQGAGEQYF.

Judged by abundance, this clonotype is medium-sized. J is TRBJ2-7 and V is TRBV19; 12 positions agree with TRBD2. The CDR3 runs 15 residues. Germline V gene lookup returns CDR1 LNHDA and CDR2 SQIVND (reference sequence). Trimming removed 5 bases from V and 2 bases from J; junction bases left unmatched: 4. CDR3 nucleotide sequence: TGTGCCAGTAGTCCCGGACTAGCGGGAACCTACGAGCAGTACTTC. It codes for CASSPGLAGTYEQYF. Using reference TRBV19 and TRBJ2-7 for the parts outside the CDR3, the full variable domain is DGGITQSPKYLFRKEGQNVTLSCEQNLNHDAMYWYRQDPGQGLRLIYYSQIVNDFQKGDIAEGYSVSREKKESFPLTVTSAQKNPTAFYLCASSPGLAGTYEQYFGPGTRLTVT.

This clonotype was recorded once. As the CDR3 is not closed by the conserved phenylalanine or tryptophan, this likely results from a read error. The limits of the CDR3 on the DNA are not certain, so only TCRdb's listed CDR3 is given. This sequence joins TRBV6-1 and TRBJ2-6. The CDR3 is 16 residues long, ends included. Looked up from germline, CDR1 is MNHNS and CDR2 is SASEGT. CDR3 in amino acids: CASSEEEGMGANVPTS.

Many counts were recorded for this clonotype. The rearrangement uses TRBV5-5 and TRBJ2-7; D is possibly TRBD1 (5 bases). Looked up from germline, CDR1 is SGHKS and CDR2 is YYEKEE (reference sequence). V was trimmed by 5 bases and J by 5 bases, leaving 11 bases between them. This CDR3 contains 12 residues. The CDR3, as DNA: TGTGCCAGCAGTCAGCAGGGAAACGAGCAGTACTTC. Protein product: CASSQQGNEQYF. Combining the CDR3 with reference TRBV5-5 and TRBJ2-7 gives the whole variable domain DAGVTQSPTHLIKTRGQQVTLRCSPISGHKSVSWYQQVLGQGPQFIFQYYEKEERGRGNFPDRFSARQFPNYSSELNVNALLLGDSALYLCASSQQGNEQYFGPGTRLTVT.

In this sample, this clonotype is medium-sized. This chain uses TRBV5-1 with TRBJ1-1; TRBD1 matches 7 bases. The CDR3 contains 12 residues. With 4 bases clipped from V and 11 bases from J, the junction kept 8 bases outside the gene matches. Germline lookup yields CDR1 SGHRS and CDR2 YFSETQ. The CDR3 DNA follows: TGCGCCAGCAGCGAGAACAGGGGCGGGGCTTTCTTT. Translating it yields CASSENRGGAFF.

This clonotype has a single count. The CDR3 does not close with the conserved phenylalanine or tryptophan, likely indicating a read error. The V call is TRBV24-1, the J call TRBJ2-5, with D possibly matching TRBD1 (6 bases). V was clipped by 3 bases and J by 2 bases, with 18 bases between them. This CDR3 is built from 17 residues. In germline, CDR1 is KGHDR, CDR2 SFDVKD. The CDR3 sequence is CATSDVFGTSDQETQYI. CDR3 DNA: TGTGCCACCAGTGATGTATTCGGGACATCAGATCAAGAGACCCAGTACATC.

By share, this clonotype ranks as medium-sized. The J gene is TRBJ2-7, the V gene TRBV27; the D gene is possibly TRBD1 (5 bases). The CDR3 is made up of 16 amino acids. V lost 5 bases to trimming and J lost 0 bases, with 17 bases between them. CDR1 is MNHEY, CDR2 SMNVEV, per germline (reference sequence). The CDR3 bases are TGTGCCAGCAGTCCCGCCTTTGGGGCATCCTCCTACGAGCAGTACTTC. Encoded protein: CASSPAFGASSYEQYF.

Judged by abundance, this clonotype is large (0.1 to 1%). The CDR3 here is CASSAGGSAEAFF. CDR3 in DNA: TGTGCCAGCAGTGCGGGGGGCTCCGCTGAAGCTTTCTTT. The rearrangement uses TRBV25-1 and TRBJ1-1; possibly TRBD1 for D (6 bases). V was pared by 4 bases and J by 6 bases, with 12 bases between. This CDR3 is built from 13 residues. The germline V gene has CDR1 MGHDK and CDR2 SYGVNS. Full variable domain (missing parts from reference TRBV25-1 and TRBJ1-1): EADIYQTPRYLVIGTGKKITLECSQTMGHDKMYWYQQDPGMELHLIHYSYGVNSTEKGDLSSESTVSRIRTEHFPLTLESARPSHTSQYLCASSAGGSAEAFFGQGTRLTVV.

This clonotype was detected many times. This may stem from a read error, because a much larger clone lies one nucleotide away. The chain has TRBV2 and TRBJ1-2, with D perhaps TRBD1 (6 bases). The CDR3 contains 13 residues. The V gene's germline CDR1 is SNHLY and CDR2 FYNNEI. The ends were cut back, 9 bases at V and 10 bases at J, with 21 bases in the middle. CDR3 coding DNA: TGTGCCAGTAAACCGGCCTACGGGGGCGCCTACACCTTC. Translation gives CASKPAYGGAYTF.

This clonotype was detected ten times or more. A much larger clone differs by one base, so this may be a read error. J is TRBJ2-1 and V is TRBV6-1; D uncertain. CDR1 is MNHNS and CDR2 is SASEGT in the germline V gene. The CDR3 has 11 amino acids. CDR3 coding DNA: TGTGCCAGCAGTGTTCTAAATGGGCAGTTCTTC. Residues: CASSVLNGQFF.

This clonotype was seen ten or more times. A read error may account for a junction end that differs from germline. CDR3 DNA: TGTGCCAGCAGCCACGCTGGGACAGACTTC. It encodes CASSHAGTDF. The chain is built from TRBV28 and TRBJ1-2; 7 bases map to TRBD1. CDR1 is MDHEN, CDR2 SYDVKM, per germline. The CDR3 runs to 10 residues.

Ten or more counts support this clonotype. This chain uses TRBV7-9 with TRBJ2-6; D is ambiguous. The CDR3 sequence is 15 residues long. Germline V gene data show CDR1 as SEHNR and CDR2 as FQNEAQ (reference sequence). Trimming took off 7 bases at V and 0 bases at J, with 10 bases between the two ends. The CDR3 DNA is TGTGCCAGCATAGTCCGTCCCTCTGGGGCCAACGTCCTGACTTTC. Amino acids: CASIVRPSGANVLTF.

This clonotype was picked up many times. A much more abundant neighbour one base away suggests this may be a read error. The chain recombines TRBV7-2 with TRBJ2-1, with 9 bases lining up with TRBD1. Germline V gene data show CDR1 as SGHTA and CDR2 as FQGNSA. The CDR3 is 15 amino acids. CDR3 loop: CASSSGTGPYNGQFF. In DNA, the CDR3 is TGTGCCAGCAGCTCCGGGACAGGGCCTTACAATGGGCAGTTCTTC.

This clonotype was counted many times. The V gene is TRBV7-6, the J gene TRBJ2-3; possibly TRBD1 for D (6 bases). The CDR3 runs 16 residues. Germline CDR1 SGHVS, CDR2 FNYEAQ. V was shortened by 4 bases and J by 2 bases, with 16 bases between the two germline ends. CDR3 DNA: TGTGCCAGCAGCTCAGCCTCCGGGACACCCACAGATACGCAGTATTTT. This gives the protein CASSSASGTPTDTQYF.

A note on this clonotype: A far larger clone is one nucleotide away, so this likely arose from a read error. The chain links TRBV7-9 to TRBJ2-1, with 9 bases identical to TRBD2. In germline, CDR1 is SEHNR, CDR2 FQNEAQ (reference sequence). This CDR3 has 18 amino acids. V gave up 2 bases and J gave up 0 bases; unmatched junction bases: 8. The CDR3 DNA reads TGTGCCAGCAGCTTAAACTTAGCGGGGGCTGCCTCCTACAATGAGCAGTTCTTC. It is translated as CASSLNLAGAASYNEQFF. The entire variable domain, with the rest obtained from reference TRBV7-9 and TRBJ2-1, is as follows: DTGVSQNPRHKITKRGQNVTFRCDPISEHNRLYWYRQTLGQGPEFLTYFQNEAQLEKSRLLSDRFSAERPKGSFSTLEIQRTEQGDSAMYLCASSLNLAGAASYNEQFFGPGTRLTVL.

This clonotype was counted at least ten times. CDR3: CASSLTAAEQYF. The CDR3 region has the DNA TGCGCCAGCAGCTTGACGGCAGCCGAGCAGTACTTC. The chain joins TRBV5-1 to TRBJ2-7; D call uncertain. The CDR3 spans 12 residues. Looked up from germline, CDR1 is SGHRS and CDR2 is YFSETQ. The ends were cut back, 1 base at V and 6 bases at J, with 8 bases in the middle.